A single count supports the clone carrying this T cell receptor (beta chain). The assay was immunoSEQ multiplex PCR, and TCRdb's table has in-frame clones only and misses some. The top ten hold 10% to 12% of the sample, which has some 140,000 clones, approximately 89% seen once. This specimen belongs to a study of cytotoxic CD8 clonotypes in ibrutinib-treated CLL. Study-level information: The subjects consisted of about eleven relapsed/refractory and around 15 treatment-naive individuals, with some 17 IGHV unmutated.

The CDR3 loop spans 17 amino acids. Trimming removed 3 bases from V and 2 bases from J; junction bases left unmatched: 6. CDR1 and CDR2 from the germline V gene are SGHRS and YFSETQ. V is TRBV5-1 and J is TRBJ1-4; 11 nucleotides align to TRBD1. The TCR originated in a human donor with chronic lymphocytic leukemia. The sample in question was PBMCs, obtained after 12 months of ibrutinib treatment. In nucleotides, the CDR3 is TGCGCCAGCAGCTCCGGACAGGGGGCTATGACTAATGAAAAACTGTTTTTT. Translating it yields CASSSGQGAMTNEKLFF.